This T cell receptor (beta chain) was sequenced for a study of blood T cell repertoires in COVID-19. A note on this clone: The junction departs from the called germline gene at one end, perhaps through a read error.

The repertoire was sequenced with immunoSEQ multiplex PCR; TCRdb's copy has only in-frame clones and lacks some. Of roughly 400,000 clones in the sample, 88% were seen once. Germline loops: CDR1 MNHEY, CDR2 SVGAGI. The CDR3 runs 12 residues. The rearrangement joins TRBV6-5 to TRBJ2-2; D unresolved. The clonotype originates from a woman in her thirties or forties with acute COVID-19. Material for sequencing was PBMCs or T cells enriched from blood (not recorded which). The CDR3 sequence: CQSASGTGELFF. The CDR3 coding sequence is TGCCAGTCGGCTTCGGGCACCGGGGAGCTGTTTTTT.